A selection of T cell receptor beta chains follows, all from one sample in a study of blood T cell repertoires in COVID-19. The protocol was immunoSEQ multiplex PCR, while the TCRdb copy is restricted to in-frame clones and leaves out a portion. The table records about 69,000 clones, 79% of them present only once. The material sequenced was peripheral blood. These TCRs come from a man aged 55-75 years with acute or convalescent COVID-19. CDR3s include the opening cysteine and the closing phenylalanine or tryptophan. A D gene is named only where the DNA matches it firmly. The size field is filled for only some rows; it gives once, few, many or a size class.

d_call: -; j_call: TRBJ2-2; clone_size: -; v_call: TRBV6-5; cdr3_nt: TGTGCCAGCAGTTACCCAATTACCGGGGAGCTGTTTTTT; cdr3_aa: CASSYPITGELFF
d_call: TRBD1; j_call: TRBJ1-4; clone_size: -; v_call: TRBV9; cdr3_nt: TGTGCCAGCAGCTCAGCCCAGGGGGTTAATGAAAAACTGTTTTTT; cdr3_aa: CASSSAQGVNEKLFF
d_call: TRBD1; j_call: TRBJ2-2; clone_size: -; v_call: TRBV25-1; cdr3_nt: TGTGCCAGCGTGAAACCGGGACAGGGGGACGGGGAGCTGTTTTTT; cdr3_aa: CASVKPGQGDGELFF
d_call: TRBD2; j_call: TRBJ2-3; clone_size: -; v_call: TRBV4-2; cdr3_nt: TGTGCCAGCAGCCAAGCGACCACTAGCGGAGATACGCAGTATTTT; cdr3_aa: CASSQATTSGDTQYF
d_call: -; j_call: TRBJ1-4; clone_size: -; v_call: TRBV2; cdr3_nt: TGTGCCAGCAGTCGGACAGATGAAAAACTGTTTTTT; cdr3_aa: CASSRTDEKLFF
d_call: -; j_call: TRBJ1-2; clone_size: -; v_call: TRBV23-1; cdr3_nt: TGCGCCAGCAGTCTACAGGCTTCCTATGGCTACACCTTC; cdr3_aa: CASSLQASYGYTF
d_call: -; j_call: TRBJ1-1; clone_size: few; v_call: TRBV29-1; cdr3_nt: TGCAGCGTTGAAGTGTCTCTGAACACTGAAGCTTTCTTT; cdr3_aa: CSVEVSLNTEAFF
d_call: -; j_call: TRBJ1-1; clone_size: -; v_call: TRBV11-3; cdr3_nt: TGTGCCAGCAGCTTAGATGGAAGGGAGGGGGACACTGAAGCTTTCTTT; cdr3_aa: CASSLDGREGDTEAFF
d_call: -; j_call: TRBJ2-7; clone_size: once; v_call: TRBV3-1/TRBV3-2; cdr3_nt: TGTGCCAGCAGCCGTGCCTACAGCTACGAGCAGTACTTC; cdr3_aa: CASSRAYSYEQYF
d_call: -; j_call: TRBJ1-2; clone_size: once; v_call: TRBV2; cdr3_nt: TGTGCCAGCAGTGAAGATGGAGGGAGGACGGGCTACACCTTC; cdr3_aa: CASSEDGGRTGYTF